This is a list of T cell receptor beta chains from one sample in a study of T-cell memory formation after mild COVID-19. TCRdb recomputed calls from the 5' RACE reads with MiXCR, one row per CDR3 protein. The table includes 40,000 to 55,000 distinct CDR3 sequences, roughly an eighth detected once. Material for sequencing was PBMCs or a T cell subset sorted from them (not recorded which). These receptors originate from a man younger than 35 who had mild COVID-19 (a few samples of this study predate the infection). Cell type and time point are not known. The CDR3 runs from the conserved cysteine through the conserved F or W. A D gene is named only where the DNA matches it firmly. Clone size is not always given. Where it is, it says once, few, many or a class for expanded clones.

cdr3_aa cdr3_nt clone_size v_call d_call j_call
CASSQERQGRAFF TGCGCCAGCAGCCAAGAGAGGCAGGGGAGGGCTTTCTTT few TRBV4-1 . TRBJ1-1
CASGNSAGVGELFF TGTGCCAGCGGCAATAGCGCGGGGGTCGGGGAGCTGTTTTTT few TRBV11-2 TRBD2 TRBJ2-2
CASARTGVNQPQHF TGTGCCAGCGCTCGGACAGGGGTGAATCAGCCCCAGCATTTT many TRBV18 TRBD1 TRBJ1-5
CASAHSGQQETQYF TGTGCCAGCGCACATTCGGGACAACAAGAGACCCAGTACTTC . TRBV5-5 . TRBJ2-5
CASSQEGGTYNSPLHF TGTGCCAGCAGCCAAGAAGGTGGCACTTATAATTCACCCCTCCACTTT . TRBV3-1 . TRBJ1-6
CSARDPRGGYNEQFF TGCAGTGCTAGAGATCCTCGCGGGGGGTACAATGAGCAGTTCTTC once TRBV20-1 TRBD2 TRBJ2-1
CASSYTGTGIQEQFF TGCGCCAGCAGCTACACCGGGACAGGGATTCAGGAGCAGTTCTTC many TRBV5-1 TRBD1 TRBJ2-1
CASKLPGGSYNEQFF TGTGCCAGCAAGCTCCCAGGGGGCTCCTACAATGAGCAGTTCTTC few TRBV19 TRBD1 TRBJ2-1
CASTATGQPEAFF TGTGCCAGCACCGCTACAGGGCAGCCTGAAGCTTTCTTT . TRBV2 . TRBJ1-1
CSDLQPGTLSDYGYTF TGCAGCGACCTCCAACCGGGAACTCTCTCTGACTATGGCTACACCTTC . TRBV29-1 . TRBJ1-2
CSVEGGSSYNEQFF TGCAGCGTTGAGGGTGGGAGCTCCTACAATGAGCAGTTCTTC . TRBV29-1 . TRBJ2-1
CSARDRTIPLANYGYTF TGCAGTGCTAGAGATCGGACCATACCCCTTGCTAACTATGGCTACACCTTC many TRBV20-1 . TRBJ1-2
CASSFSRGGTDTQYF TGTGCCAGCAGTTTCAGCAGGGGGGGCACAGATACGCAGTATTTT few TRBV28 . TRBJ2-3
CAIRRDDLYTEAFF TGTGCCATCAGACGTGACGACCTCTACACTGAAGCTTTCTTT . TRBV10-3 . TRBJ1-1
CATSDSGTGEETQYF TGTGCCACCAGTGATTCCGGGACAGGGGAAGAGACCCAGTACTTC few TRBV24-1 TRBD1 TRBJ2-5
CASSQAVVGQRINEQFF TGCGCCAGCAGCCAAGCGGTGGTGGGACAGAGAATCAATGAGCAGTTCTTC few TRBV4-1 TRBD1 TRBJ2-1
CASSQDRQGSPLHF TGTGCCAGCAGCCAAGATCGGCAGGGTTCACCCCTCCACTTT many TRBV4-2 . TRBJ1-6
CASSRGTGEMNTEAFF TGCGCCAGCAGTCGGGGCACAGGAGAAATGAACACTGAAGCTTTCTTT few TRBV5-1 . TRBJ1-1
CSAPLGPSYNEQFF TGCAGTGCACCACTAGGACCCTCCTACAATGAGCAGTTCTTC few TRBV20-1 . TRBJ2-1
CATGDGLGEQYF TGTGCCACCGGGGACGGCCTCGGGGAGCAGTACTTC . TRBV12-3/TRBV12-4 . TRBJ2-5
CASSLARTAEAFF TGTGCCAGCAGCTTAGCGAGAACAGCTGAAGCTTTCTTT . TRBV7-2 . TRBJ1-1
CSAEDPRGVGNTEAFF TGCAGTGCTGAAGACCCGAGGGGCGTGGGGAACACTGAAGCTTTCTTT few TRBV20-1 . TRBJ1-1
CASNVAGGVETQYF TGTGCCAGCAACGTAGCGGGGGGGGTAGAGACCCAGTACTTC few TRBV7-2 TRBD2 TRBJ2-5
CASRRAGGADTQYF TGTGCCAGTAGACGGGCTGGGGGCGCAGATACGCAGTATTTT . TRBV19 . TRBJ2-3
CASSLYNADTQYF TGTGCCAGCAGCCTGTATAATGCAGATACGCAGTATTTT many TRBV5-6 . TRBJ2-3
CASSLTISGYEQYF TGCGCCAGCAGCTTGACAATTAGCGGCTACGAGCAGTACTTC . TRBV5-1 . TRBJ2-7
CATSGSGEQPQHF TGTGCCACCAGTGGTAGCGGGGAACAGCCCCAGCATTTT many TRBV24-1 . TRBJ1-5
CSARGWVHTGELFF TGCAGTGCTAGAGGTTGGGTTCACACCGGGGAGCTGTTTTTT many TRBV20-1 . TRBJ2-2
CASSAHRGRSPLHF TGTGCCAGCAGTGCTCACAGGGGTCGTTCACCCCTCCACTTT . TRBV27 TRBD1 TRBJ1-6
CASSGPPPWSEQFF TGTGCCAGCAGCGGGCCACCGCCTTGGTCTGAGCAGTTCTTC . TRBV9 . TRBJ2-1
CASSLNVGGGPYNEQFF TGTGCCAGCAGCTTAAATGTGGGCGGGGGACCCTACAATGAGCAGTTCTTC many TRBV7-2 TRBD2 TRBJ2-1
CASSLRGGGTDTQYF TGTGCCAGCAGTTTGCGGGGGGGAGGCACAGATACGCAGTATTTT few TRBV28 TRBD2 TRBJ2-3
CASSPRAGGFSTDTQYF TGCGCCAGCAGCCCCCGAGCAGGCGGTTTTTCCACAGATACGCAGTATTTT many TRBV4-3 . TRBJ2-3
CARETGSIYEQYF TGTGCCAGGGAGACAGGGTCGATTTACGAGCAGTACTTC few TRBV6-2/TRBV6-3 TRBD1 TRBJ2-7
CASSAGTDASTDTQYF TGTGCCAGCAGCGCGGGGACGGATGCTAGCACAGATACGCAGTATTTT . TRBV5-4 . TRBJ2-3
CASGLVPNYNEQFF TGTGCTAGTGGTTTGGTACCCAACTACAATGAGCAGTTCTTC few TRBV12-5 . TRBJ2-1
CASSRGGVSYEQYF TGTGCCAGCAGCCGCGGGGGGGTCTCCTACGAGCAGTACTTC few TRBV7-2 TRBD2 TRBJ2-7
CASSRGAAIQETQYF TGTGCCAGCTCACGGGGAGCCGCGATCCAAGAGACCCAGTACTTC many TRBV18 . TRBJ2-5
CASSHLTGTPSYGYTF TGTGCCAGCAGCCATTTAACCGGGACCCCTTCTTATGGCTACACCTTC few TRBV12-3/TRBV12-4 . TRBJ1-2
CASSLGNTGELFF TGCGCCAGCAGCTTAGGGAACACCGGGGAGCTGTTTTTT medium-sized TRBV5-1 . TRBJ2-2
CSVVRGGVNTEAFF TGCAGCGTTGTAAGAGGGGGGGTGAACACTGAAGCTTTCTTT . TRBV29-1 . TRBJ1-1
CASSLLAGGYEQYF TGTGCCAGCAGCTTACTAGCGGGGGGCTACGAGCAGTACTTC . TRBV7-3 TRBD2 TRBJ2-7
CSVGTGNTEAFF TGCAGCGTGGGAACAGGAAACACTGAAGCTTTCTTT few TRBV29-1 . TRBJ1-1